The 22 T cell receptor beta chains presented below share a single source sample, sequenced in a study of graft-versus-host responses after intestinal transplantation. Profiling relied on immunoSEQ multiplex PCR, and the TCRdb table lists in-frame clones only, not all of them. The sample shows 98,000 or so clones, roughly 87% of them seen only once. Their antigens remain unidentified. Source: unstimulated CD4+ T cells sorted from spleen or lymph node cells, taken before intestinal transplant. The source of these receptors is a human donor who received an intestinal transplant.

This clone was observed a single time. This chain uses TRBV7-9 with TRBJ2-2; 10 nucleotides align to TRBD2. Germline V CDR1 and CDR2: SEHNR, FQNEAQ (reference sequence). The CDR3 runs 16 residues. V shed 7 bases, J shed 1 base, and the junction held 6 bases outside the gene matches. CDR3 nucleotide sequence: TGTGCCAGCATCCCTAGCGGGAGTTTGAACACCGGGGAGCTGTTTTTT. Translating gives CASIPSGSLNTGELFF. Supplemented by reference TRBV7-9 and TRBJ2-2, the full variable domain reads DTGVSQNPRHKITKRGQNVTFRCDPISEHNRLYWYRQTLGQGPEFLTYFQNEAQLEKSRLLSDRFSAERPKGSFSTLEIQRTEQGDSAMYLCASIPSGSLNTGELFFGEGSRLTVL.

A single count supports this clone. The V gene is TRBV13, the J gene TRBJ2-3, with D hard to call. This CDR3 contains 13 residues. Trimming pared 0 bases from V and 1 base from J, leaving 2 bases between. Germline CDR1 and CDR2: PRHDT and FYEKMQ (reference sequence). CDR3 sequence: CASSLGRTDTQYF. For the CDR3, the DNA is TGTGCCAGCAGCTTAGGCCGCACAGATACGCAGTATTTT.

CDR3 DNA sequence: TGTGCCAGCAGCCGGATCGGGGGGCATTCACCCCTCCACTTT. This codes for CASSRIGGHSPLHF. The chain is built from TRBV9 and TRBJ1-6; TRBD1 is a possible D gene (6 bases). Trimming removed 4 bases at V and 8 bases at J, with 13 bases between. The germline CDR1 and CDR2 sequences are SGDLS and YYNGEE. CDR3 length equals 14 residues.

The gene calls are TRBV14 and TRBJ2-2; a weak D match, TRBD2 (6 bases). The V gene lost 2 bases and the J gene lost 3 bases, with 13 bases spanning the gap. CDR3 size: 16 residues. CDR1 and CDR2 from the germline V gene are SGHDN and FVKESK. The CDR3 reads CASSQLGGRDTGELFF. CDR3 nucleotide sequence: TGTGCCAGCAGCCAACTGGGGGGACGGGACACCGGGGAGCTGTTTTTT.

This chain connects TRBV7-9 to TRBJ2-3; weak D call: TRBD2 (6 bases). The V gene's germline CDR1 is SEHNR and CDR2 FQNEAQ (reference sequence). CDR3 length: 15 amino acids. Trimming removed 1 base at V and 5 bases at J, with 13 bases between. The CDR3 is CASSLVGGYEDTQYF. In nucleotides, the CDR3 is TGTGCCAGCAGCTTAGTGGGGGGTTATGAAGATACGCAGTATTTT.

The CDR3 protein is CASTDNYRTEAFF. Written as DNA, the CDR3 is TGTGCCAGCACTGATAATTATCGGACTGAAGCTTTCTTT. The chain combines TRBV6-5 with TRBJ1-1, with D hard to call. Per the germline V gene, CDR1 is MNHEY and CDR2 is SVGAGI. The CDR3 covers 13 residues. Trimming cost V 7 bases and J 5 bases, with 14 bases left between them.

The genes are TRBV18 and TRBJ1-1, with D unresolved. Trimming shortened V by 2 bases and J by 4 bases, and 8 bases separated the two germline ends. This CDR3 is built from 13 residues. Germline CDR1 and CDR2: KGHSH and LQKENI. As DNA, the CDR3 is TGTGCCAGCTCACCAGGGTCCCGCACTGAAGCTTTCTTT. This translates into CASSPGSRTEAFF.

The genes are TRBV18 and TRBJ2-5; 7 bases agree with TRBD1. This CDR3 spans 13 amino acids. V lost 3 bases and J lost 4; bases outside the gene matches: 2. Germline-derived CDR1 and CDR2 are KGHSH and LQKENI. The chain's CDR3 is CASSPPGGETQYF. Written as DNA, the CDR3 is TGTGCCAGCTCACCCCCAGGGGGAGAGACCCAGTACTTC.

The DNA for the CDR3 is TGCGCCAGCAGTGGAATACAAGGGGGGACCCAGAACACTGAAGCTTTCTTT. Amino acid sequence: CASSGIQGGTQNTEAFF. The chain recombines TRBV10-2 with TRBJ1-1, with D tentatively TRBD1 (6 bases). V was clipped by 4 bases and J by 1 base, with 19 bases between them. This CDR3 is 17 amino acids long. Germline values: CDR1 WSHSY, CDR2 SAAADI.

V gene TRBV28 combines with J gene TRBJ2-1; tentatively, D is TRBD2 (6 bases). The CDR3 contains 12 residues. Per germline, CDR1 MDHEN and CDR2 SYDVKM. V lost 6 bases, J lost 7 bases, and 10 bases lay in between. This CDR3 is CASSGSGNEQFF. The CDR3 nucleotides are TGTGCCAGCAGCGGGAGCGGGAATGAGCAGTTCTTC.

The J gene is TRBJ2-7, the V gene TRBV4-1, with 12 bases lining up with TRBD2. This CDR3 has 15 amino acids. Germline V gives CDR1 MGHRA, CDR2 YSYEKL. With V trimmed by 4 bases and J by 2 bases, 3 bases remained unmatched. DNA for the CDR3: TGCGCCAGCAGCCCCCGGACTAGCGGGACCTACGAGCAGTACTTC. Encoded protein: CASSPRTSGTYEQYF.

The V gene is TRBV30, the J gene TRBJ2-4, with D perhaps assigned TRBD1 or TRBD2 (5 bases each). The CDR3 totals 11 residues. Germline CDR1 GTSNPN, CDR2 SVGIG (reference sequence). Trimming shortened V by 2 bases and J by 8 bases, and 7 bases separated the two germline ends. The CDR3 sequence is CAWSQGDIQYF. The DNA for the CDR3 is TGTGCCTGGAGTCAGGGAGACATTCAGTACTTC.

V and J are TRBV7-3 and TRBJ2-1, with D possibly TRBD2 on 5 matching bases. The V end lost 6 bases, the J end lost 5 bases, and 17 bases lay between the germline ends. The CDR3 extends over 15 amino acids. Germline values: CDR1 SGHTA, CDR2 FQGTGA. The CDR3 sequence: CASSLTGSGNNEQFF. The CDR3 DNA reads TGTGCCAGCAGTCTAACCGGGTCGGGGAACAATGAGCAGTTCTTC.

V and J are TRBV4-1 and TRBJ1-4; tentatively, D is TRBD1 (6 bases). Germline V gives CDR1 MGHRA, CDR2 YSYEKL. CDR3 size: 16 residues. Trimming left V 1 base short and J 8 bases short, with 17 bases between. CDR3 amino acids: CASSQATGLGEEKLFF. The CDR3 DNA is TGCGCCAGCAGCCAAGCAACAGGGCTGGGGGAGGAAAAACTGTTTTTT.

The genes are TRBV29-1 and TRBJ1-2; TRBD1 might be the D (5 bases). V was pared by 1 base and J by 14 bases, with 17 bases between. CDR1 SQVTM and CDR2 ANQGSEA come from the germline V gene. CDR3 size: 12 residues. CDR3 loop: CSVEGEAGRLTF. DNA for the CDR3: TGCAGCGTTGAAGGGGAGGCAGGGCGGTTAACCTTC.

This clone was counted only a few times. The chain recombines TRBV12-2 with TRBJ1-6. TRBV12-2 is marked as a pseudogene. The CDR3 is 9 residues long. The CDR3 reads CALRVGLHF. The CDR3 nucleotides are TGTGCACTCCGGGTCGGACTCCACTTT.

The chain couples TRBV4-2 to TRBJ1-5; D is uncertain. V lost 2 bases and J 4 bases, leaving 6 bases between the germline ends. Germline CDR1 and CDR2: LGHNA and YNFKEQ. CDR3 length: 13 amino acids. The CDR3 DNA is TGTGCCAGCAGCCAATCGACAAATCAGCCCCAGCATTTT. Translation: CASSQSTNQPQHF.

The V and J genes are TRBV2 and TRBJ2-7, with 7 bases identical to TRBD2. V shed 7 bases, J shed 2 bases, and the junction held 2 bases outside the gene matches. The CDR3 covers 12 residues. Germline V CDR1 and CDR2: SNHLY, FYNNEI. CDR3 coding DNA: TGTGCCAGCAAGGGGACTACCTACGAGCAGTACTTC. This translates into CASKGTTYEQYF.

V is TRBV7-6 and J is TRBJ2-5, with 7 bases aligning to TRBD2. The CDR3 is 15 residues long. V was pared by 5 bases and J by 5 bases, with 11 bases of the junction left unmatched. Looked up from germline, CDR1 is SGHVS and CDR2 is FNYEAQ. CDR3 coding DNA: TGTGCCAGCAGCCTCTCAGCGGGGCGCCGGGAGACCCAGTACTTC. Translated: CASSLSAGRRETQYF.

This clone was seen only a few times. This chain connects TRBV11-2 to TRBJ1-3; D is perhaps TRBD1 (5 bases). The CDR3 runs 16 residues. CDR1 is SGHAT, CDR2 FQNNGV, per germline. V was trimmed by 8 bases and J by 1 base, leaving 18 bases between them. CDR3 in amino acids: CASSSRGVLSGNTIYF. For the CDR3, the DNA is TGTGCCAGCTCTAGTAGGGGAGTTCTTTCTGGAAACACCATATATTTT.

This rearrangement joins TRBV4-1 to TRBJ2-5; D unresolved. CDR3 length equals 14 residues. The germline V and J ends were trimmed by 5 bases and 2 bases, with 12 bases remaining between them. Germline V lookup: CDR1 MGHRA, CDR2 YSYEKL. The DNA for the CDR3 is TGCGCCAGCAGCGAGGCCGACTTACAAGAGACCCAGTACTTC. It yields the protein CASSEADLQETQYF.

This chain uses TRBV28 with TRBJ2-4; D is unresolved. The CDR3 loop spans 13 amino acids. Per germline, CDR1 MDHEN and CDR2 SYDVKM. Trimming shortened V by 5 bases and J by 7 bases, and 12 bases separated the two germline ends. The CDR3 spells CASSVEVLNIQYF. The CDR3 nucleotides are TGTGCCAGCAGTGTCGAAGTTCTTAACATTCAGTACTTC.